This entry lists 4 T cell receptor beta chains sequenced from one sample in a study of cytomegalovirus exposure and HLA in healthy donors. A multiplex PCR was run with 60 Vbeta primers and 13 Jbeta primers. Method: immunoSEQ multiplex PCR; TCRdb's copy keeps in-frame clones and lacks some. This sample carries about 140,000 clones, just under 85% of them seen once, and the ten largest clones take around 10%. Sample: PBMCs. The receptors derive from a woman aged 60-70 years in good health and CMV-seropositive.

The CDR3 region is CASRSRLLGGSSNEQFF. The CDR3 DNA reads TGTGCCAGCAGATCCCGTCTTTTGGGCGGGAGTTCTAATGAGCAGTTCTTC. The chain carries TRBV28 and TRBJ2-1; 7 nucleotides align to TRBD2. J lost 7 bases, V lost 6 bases, and 18 bases had no gene match. Germline values: CDR1 MDHEN, CDR2 SYDVKM. The CDR3 sequence is 17 residues long.

The genes are TRBV30 and TRBJ2-5; D perhaps matches TRBD2 (5 bases). The length of the CDR3 is 12 residues. Trimming took 3 bases from V and 5 from J, leaving 10 bases between them. Germline V gene lookup returns CDR1 GTSNPN and CDR2 SVGIG (reference sequence). The DNA of the CDR3 is TGTGCCTGGAGGCAGTGGGAGGAGACCCAGTACTTC. Residues: CAWRQWEETQYF.

The CDR3 DNA reads as TGTGCCAGCAGCCCCAGGGCGGGACAGGGCTCCCTCTACGAGCAGTACTTC. Encoded protein: CASSPRAGQGSLYEQYF. This chain uses TRBV5-5 with TRBJ2-7; TRBD1 aligns across 9 bases. Germline V gives CDR1 SGHKS, CDR2 YYEKEE (reference sequence). Germline trimming cut 4 bases from V and 3 bases from J; bases unmatched to any gene: 14. CDR3 length: 17 amino acids.

The chain is built from TRBV7-2 and TRBJ2-7; 8 positions agree with TRBD2. V lost 5 bases, J lost 4 bases, and 7 bases stayed unmatched. Germline CDR1 is SGHTA and CDR2 is FQGNSA. This CDR3 comprises 14 residues. The CDR3 loop is CASSRVAGSYEQYF. DNA of the CDR3: TGTGCCAGCAGCAGGGTAGCGGGAAGTTACGAGCAGTACTTC.